Shown below are 20 T cell receptor beta chains from a single sample sequenced in a study of beta chain features in type 1 diabetes. Study conclusions and caveats: Patients with Type 1 diabetes showed moderately but significantly shorter TCRB CDR3s in all four CD4+ subsets.

These receptors have no identified antigens. Sequencing targeted expressed TCRB transcripts, as all isolated RNA had been reverse transcribed. Profiled with immunoSEQ multiplex PCR; TCRdb holds only in-frame clones, not every one. The sample has about 180,000 clones; over 6% are singletons. The sample was central memory CD4+ T cells from blood. Source of these receptors: a man younger than 30 with type 1 diabetes.

The chain is built from TRBV18 and TRBJ2-3; 7 positions agree with TRBD1. V was pared by 4 bases and J by 2 bases, with 15 bases of the junction left unmatched. The CDR3 spans 18 residues. CDR1 and CDR2 from the germline V gene are KGHSH and LQKENI. CDR3 residues: CASSRQNEGQTNTDTQYF. For the CDR3, the DNA is TGTGCCAGCTCACGACAGAACGAGGGACAGACGAACACAGATACGCAGTATTTT.

A few counts support this clone. The rearrangement joins TRBV28 to TRBJ2-1, with TRBD2 matching 8 bases. The CDR3 has 16 residues. J was trimmed by 5 bases and V by 5 bases; bases with no gene match: 11. Looked up from germline, CDR1 is MDHEN and CDR2 is SYDVKM. CDR3 in amino acids: CASSTSGLGVDNEQFF. The CDR3 nucleotides are TGTGCCAGCAGTACCTCGGGACTAGGTGTTGACAATGAGCAGTTCTTC. Based on the CDR3 plus reference TRBV28 and TRBJ2-1, the full variable domain is DVKVTQSSRYLVKRTGEKVFLECVQDMDHENMFWYRQDPGLGLRLIYFSYDVKMKEKGDIPEGYSVSREKKERFSLILESASTNQTSMYLCASSTSGLGVDNEQFFGPGTRLTVL.

This clone was counted a few times. This chain uses TRBV7-2 with TRBJ1-1; D is uncertain. Germline lookup yields CDR1 SGHTA and CDR2 FQGNSA. The CDR3 sequence is 14 residues long. Trimming pared 8 bases from V and 1 base from J, leaving 14 bases between. CDR3 protein: CASGSRLANTEAFF. CDR3 coding DNA: TGTGCCAGCGGCTCAAGACTGGCGAACACTGAAGCTTTCTTT.

This clone turned up a few times. V and J are TRBV14 and TRBJ1-1; 8 bases are a match to TRBD1. The V gene's germline CDR1 is SGHDN and CDR2 FVKESK. CDR3 length: 15 residues. Germline trimming cut 4 bases from V and 6 bases from J; bases unmatched to any gene: 10. The chain's CDR3 is CASSPRGRGPAEAFF. In nucleotides, the CDR3 is TGTGCCAGCAGCCCTCGGGGCAGGGGGCCGGCTGAAGCTTTCTTT.

The gene calls are TRBV6-6 and TRBJ1-5; D remains ambiguous. Germline lookup yields CDR1 MNHNY and CDR2 SVGAGI (reference sequence). Deletions cut 7 bases from V and 0 bases from J, with 7 bases between. The length of the CDR3 is 13 residues. The CDR3 here is CASMSGSNQPQHF. The CDR3 DNA is TGTGCCAGCATGTCCGGTAGCAATCAGCCCCAGCATTTT.

This chain joins TRBV6-6 and TRBJ2-3; TRBD2 agrees at 12 bases. The CDR3 loop spans 16 amino acids. Germline lookup yields CDR1 MNHNY and CDR2 SVGAGI (reference sequence). The V gene end was trimmed by 5 bases and the J gene end by 2 bases; junction bases not matched to a gene: 5. CDR3 nucleotides: TGTGCCAGCAGTCTATGGACTAGCGGGACCACAGATACGCAGTATTTT. Protein sequence: CASSLWTSGTTDTQYF.

This clone turned up a few times. The V gene is TRBV7-9, the J gene TRBJ2-2; 9 bases are shared with TRBD2. The CDR3 is 12 residues long. Germline assignment: CDR1 SEHNR and CDR2 FQNEAQ (reference sequence). The CDR3 bases are TGTGCTAGCGGGAGGAACACCGGGGAGCTGTTTTTT. This encodes CASGRNTGELFF.

This clone was recorded a few times. The CDR3 region is CAWNEDRAKGNTIYF. The CDR3 nucleotides are TGTGCCTGGAACGAAGACAGGGCGAAAGGAAACACCATATATTTT. This chain connects TRBV30 to TRBJ1-3; 7 bases fit TRBD1. With 4 bases clipped from V and 4 bases from J, the junction kept 10 bases outside the gene matches. The CDR3 sequence is 15 residues long. Germline lookup yields CDR1 GTSNPN and CDR2 SVGIG (reference sequence).

This clone has just a few counts. The chain links TRBV28 to TRBJ2-3; TRBD1 aligns across 11 bases. After removal of 8 bases from V and 9 bases from J, the junction contained 13 bases not matched to a gene. Germline lookup yields CDR1 MDHEN and CDR2 SYDVKM. This CDR3 has 15 amino acids. Here the CDR3 reads CASVWTGGNYETQYF. The DNA of the CDR3 is TGTGCCAGCGTATGGACAGGGGGCAATTACGAGACGCAGTATTTT.

The chain employs TRBV9 and TRBJ2-1, with 8 bases identical to TRBD2. J gave up 8 bases and V 3 bases, and 22 bases lay outside the gene matches. The CDR3 is made up of 19 amino acids. The germline V gene has CDR1 SGDLS and CDR2 YYNGEE. CDR3 sequence: CASSELGGAGVTFGHEQFF. The CDR3 nucleotides are TGTGCCAGCAGCGAATTAGGGGGAGCGGGGGTTACCTTCGGGCATGAGCAGTTCTTC.

This clone was found many times. The rearrangement uses TRBV5-8 and TRBJ1-2; possible D gene TRBD1, 6 bases. This CDR3 has 14 residues. V lost 3 bases and J lost 7, with 16 bases in between. Looked up from germline, CDR1 is SGHTS and CDR2 is YDEGEE. The CDR3 bases are TGTGCCAGCAGCTCTGCCTGGGGACAATTTGGCTACACCTTC. Amino acid sequence: CASSSAWGQFGYTF.

A remark on this clone: This sample also contains other DNA sequences that code for the same CDR3. J is TRBJ1-5 and V is TRBV7-2; D not certain. Per the germline V gene, CDR1 is SGHTA and CDR2 is FQGNSA. This CDR3 is 13 amino acids long. V was trimmed by 0 bases and J by 5 bases, leaving 5 bases between them. CDR3 nucleotide sequence: TGTGCCAGCAGCTTAGCGCGCTATCAGCCCCAGCATTTT. Translated: CASSLARYQPQHF.

Points on this clone: Other DNA sequences in the same sample also yield this CDR3. V is TRBV9 and J is TRBJ2-3; D remains ambiguous. The CDR3 is 13 amino acids. Germline V gene data show CDR1 as SGDLS and CDR2 as YYNGEE. Trimming left V 0 bases short and J 4 bases short, with 6 bases between. The CDR3 DNA sequence: TGTGCCAGCAGCGTAGGAGGTGCAGATACGCAGTATTTT. It is translated as CASSVGGADTQYF.

V usage is TRBV2 and J usage is TRBJ1-2; D call uncertain. V shed 4 bases and J shed 7 bases, with 16 bases lying between them. The CDR3 extends over 14 amino acids. CDR1 is SNHLY and CDR2 is FYNNEI in the germline V gene. The CDR3 sequence is CASSAAVGGGGYTF. The CDR3, as DNA: TGTGCCAGCAGTGCCGCGGTTGGAGGCGGTGGCTACACCTTC. Using reference TRBV2 and TRBJ1-2 for the parts outside the CDR3, the full variable domain is EPEVTQTPSHQVTQMGQEVILRCVPISNHLYFYWYRQILGQKVEFLVSFYNNEISEKSEIFDDQFSVERPDGSNFTLKIRSTKLEDSAMYFCASSAAVGGGGYTFGSGTRLTVV.

The V and J genes are TRBV4-3 and TRBJ2-3; 12 bases agree with TRBD2. Germline V lookup: CDR1 LGHNA, CDR2 YSLEER. CDR3 length: 18 amino acids. J lost 3 bases, V lost 4 bases, and 11 bases had no gene match. The CDR3: CASSPLAGGNWETDTQYF. Here the CDR3 DNA reads TGCGCCAGCAGCCCACTAGCGGGGGGAAACTGGGAAACAGATACGCAGTATTTT.

This clone was observed a handful of times. V usage is TRBV11-2 and J usage is TRBJ2-7; D is perhaps TRBD2 (6 bases). The CDR3 runs to 14 residues. V was trimmed by 5 bases and J by 2 bases, leaving 13 bases between them. Looked up from germline, CDR1 is SGHAT and CDR2 is FQNNGV. The CDR3: CASSEGLFPYEQYF. CDR3 nucleotides: TGTGCCAGCAGCGAGGGACTGTTCCCCTACGAGCAGTACTTC.

CDR3 nucleotide sequence: TGTGCCAGCTCACCACCGCGACTAGCGGGGGGAGATACGCAGTATTTT. It specifies CASSPPRLAGGDTQYF. V usage is TRBV18 and J usage is TRBJ2-3, with 13 bases fitting TRBD2. This CDR3 comprises 16 residues. Germline CDR1 is KGHSH and CDR2 is LQKENI. V was clipped by 0 bases and J by 5 bases; unmatched bases: 2.

The chain links TRBV15 to TRBJ2-7; 15 bases agree with TRBD2. V shed 0 bases and J 3 bases; nucleotides not matched to a gene: 6. The V gene's germline CDR1 is LNHNV and CDR2 YYDKDF (reference sequence). The CDR3 is 18 residues long. This chain's CDR3 is CATSRDMGLAGGGYEQYF. The CDR3 nucleotides read TGTGCCACCAGCAGAGATATGGGACTAGCGGGGGGAGGCTACGAGCAGTACTTC.

This clone has a handful of counts. J is TRBJ2-1 and V is TRBV7-2; 12 positions match TRBD2. This CDR3 is built from 18 residues. In germline, CDR1 is SGHTA, CDR2 FQGNSA. The trim removed 3 bases at V and 0 bases at J, leaving 6 bases unmatched. CDR3 protein: CASSFSASGGVSYNEQFF. The CDR3 DNA is TGTGCCAGCAGCTTCTCGGCTAGCGGGGGGGTCTCCTACAATGAGCAGTTCTTC.

This clone was counted between two and nine times. CDR3 amino acids: CASTLSRDRARLANYGYTF. DNA of the CDR3: TGTGCCAGTACCCTGTCCCGGGACAGGGCCAGACTCGCTAACTATGGCTACACCTTC. The chain joins TRBV19 to TRBJ1-2, with 9 positions matching TRBD1. Per the germline V gene, CDR1 is LNHDA and CDR2 is SQIVND (reference sequence). This CDR3 spans 19 amino acids. After removal of 7 bases from V and 0 bases from J, the junction contained 18 bases not matched to a gene. Full variable domain (missing parts from reference TRBV19 and TRBJ1-2): DGGITQSPKYLFRKEGQNVTLSCEQNLNHDAMYWYRQDPGQGLRLIYYSQIVNDFQKGDIAEGYSVSREKKESFPLTVTSAQKNPTAFYLCASTLSRDRARLANYGYTFGSGTRLTVV.